A single sample gave rise to the 24 T cell receptor beta chains below, sequenced in a study of T-cell memory formation after mild COVID-19. Each CDR3 protein gets one entry after TCRdb re-called the 5' RACE reads with MiXCR. Among 340,000 or so distinct CDR3 sequences listed, around 13% were seen once. What was sequenced was PBMCs or a T cell subset sorted from them (not recorded which). Receptor source: a man between 18 and 29 years old who had mild COVID-19 (a few samples of this study predate the infection). Cell type and time point are not known.

The rearrangement links TRBV7-9 to TRBJ1-2; D is perhaps TRBD1 (6 bases). The CDR3 runs 14 residues. The germline gives CDR1 SEHNR, CDR2 FQNEAQ (reference sequence). Trimming stripped 0 bases from V and 6 bases from J, with 11 bases between. DNA of the CDR3: TGTGCCAGCAGCTTAGCCAGGGGAAATGATGGCTACACCTTC. Residues: CASSLARGNDGYTF.

The chain links TRBV6-5 to TRBJ1-2, with TRBD1 matching 8 bases. The CDR3 totals 13 residues. Losses at the gene ends were 7 bases for V and 6 bases for J; bases not matched to a gene: 7. CDR1 and CDR2 from the germline V gene are MNHEY and SVGAGI. CDR3 in amino acids: CASNWTGRDGYTF. Here the CDR3 DNA reads TGTGCCAGCAATTGGACAGGGAGGGATGGCTACACCTTC.

This clonotype was detected only a few times. The rearrangement links TRBV6-2 or TRBV6-3 to TRBJ2-1, with 9 bases that match TRBD1. CDR3 length: 16 amino acids. The junction had 9 bases not matched to a gene; V was cut back by 2 bases and J by 7 bases. Germline V gene data show CDR1 as MNHEY and CDR2 as SVGEGT. CDR3 loop: CASSYTGTGLVNEQFF. DNA of the CDR3: TGTGCCAGCAGTTACACCGGGACAGGGCTGGTGAATGAGCAGTTCTTC.

J is TRBJ2-7 and V is TRBV10-3, with TRBD2 identical over 7 bases. The junction had 6 bases not matched to a gene; V was cut back by 4 bases and J by 6 bases. This CDR3 has 13 amino acids. CDR1 and CDR2 from the germline V gene are ENHRY and SYGVKD. In DNA, the CDR3 is TGTGCCATCAGTGTTCGGGGGGAGGGCGAGCAGTACGTC. It yields the protein CAISVRGEGEQYV.

Only one count was recorded for this clonotype. V is TRBV27 and J is TRBJ2-7; possible D gene TRBD1, 7 bases. V was clipped by 8 bases and J by 6 bases, with 14 bases between them. CDR1 and CDR2 from the germline V gene are MNHEY and SMNVEV (reference sequence). This CDR3 contains 12 residues. The CDR3 spells CASRAGGTEQYF. DNA of the CDR3: TGTGCCAGCCGGGCAGGGGGGACCGAGCAGTACTTC.

The chain uses TRBV11-2 and TRBJ1-2, with no clear D. CDR1 is SGHAT, CDR2 FQNNGV, per germline. The CDR3 consists of 15 residues. V lost 5 bases to trimming and J lost 3 bases, with 16 bases between them. The CDR3 is CASSTRTAGDYGYTF. The CDR3 nucleotides are TGTGCCAGCAGCACAAGGACGGCCGGAGACTATGGCTACACCTTC.

The V and J genes are TRBV7-9 and TRBJ1-1; D is undetermined. The length of the CDR3 is 13 residues. Trimming took 1 base from V and 5 from J, leaving 8 bases between them. CDR1 is SEHNR and CDR2 is FQNEAQ in the germline V gene (reference sequence). Written as DNA, the CDR3 is TGTGCCAGCAGCTTAGTAGGGCAGACTGAAGCTTTCTTT. Protein product: CASSLVGQTEAFF.

This clonotype has more than one count but fewer than ten. The V and J genes are TRBV6-6 and TRBJ2-7; D perhaps matches TRBD2 (7 bases). This CDR3 has 15 residues. CDR1 and CDR2 from the germline V gene are MNHNY and SVGAGI (reference sequence). V was clipped by 7 bases and J by 4 bases, with 20 bases between them. In DNA, the CDR3 is TGTGCCAGCACTCGAGGCTGGGGGGGCGGATACGAGCAGTACGTC. This gives the protein CASTRGWGGGYEQYV.

This sequence joins TRBV5-6 and TRBJ1-2; no clear D gene. This CDR3 contains 13 residues. Trimming shortened V by 1 base and J by 8 bases, and 12 bases separated the two germline ends. The germline gives CDR1 SGHDT, CDR2 YYEEEE. The CDR3 DNA reads as TGTGCCAGCAGCTTGCCAGGCGCGGGCGGCTACACCTTC. It codes for CASSLPGAGGYTF.

The V and J genes are TRBV7-9 and TRBJ2-3; no clear D. Germline CDR1 and CDR2: SEHNR and FQNEAQ (reference sequence). There are 12 residues in the CDR3. Between the trimmed V and J ends, which lost 2 bases and 4 bases, there was a span of 4 bases. The CDR3 nucleotides are TGTGCCAGCAGCTTACTTCCAGATACGCAGTATTTT. This sequence encodes CASSLLPDTQYF.

This clonotype showed up just a few times. The chain joins TRBV7-3 to TRBJ2-7; TRBD2 agrees at 8 bases. The CDR3 is made up of 12 amino acids. Germline V lookup: CDR1 SGHTA, CDR2 FQGTGA. V trimming: 5 bases; J trimming: 10 bases; junction bases outside the gene matches: 7. The CDR3 nucleotides read TGTGCCAGCAGCCCGGGAGGGACACCTCAGTACGTC. Its protein product is CASSPGGTPQYV.

This clonotype was counted between two and nine times. The chain links TRBV11-2 to TRBJ2-1; 7 positions agree with TRBD2. Germline V CDR1 and CDR2: SGHAT, FQNNGV. This CDR3 spans 20 amino acids. The trim removed 0 bases at V and 5 bases at J, leaving 19 bases unmatched. This chain's CDR3 is CASSLDRLAAVHLPNNEQFF. The CDR3 DNA sequence: TGTGCCAGCAGCTTAGATCGGCTAGCGGCCGTACACCTGCCCAACAATGAGCAGTTCTTC.

This rearrangement joins TRBV6-2 or TRBV6-3 to TRBJ2-3, with 9 bases identical to TRBD2. V was clipped by 6 bases and J by 4 bases; unmatched bases: 8. The V gene's germline CDR1 is MNHEY and CDR2 SVGEGT. This CDR3 spans 15 amino acids. CDR3 in DNA: TGTGCCAGCAGAACGGGGCGGGGGGGCTCAGATACGCAGTATTTT. It translates to CASRTGRGGSDTQYF.

The V and J genes are TRBV6-5 and TRBJ1-1; the D is unclear. CDR3 size: 15 residues. Germline assignment: CDR1 MNHEY and CDR2 SVGAGI. The ends were cut back, 6 bases at V and 0 bases at J, with 14 bases in the middle. The CDR3 nucleotides read TGTGCCAGCAGCCCCATCAACGAAGTGAACACTGAAGCTTTCTTT. It specifies CASSPINEVNTEAFF.

This clonotype was seen repeatedly, ten times or more. V is TRBV7-2 and J is TRBJ2-1, with TRBD2 as a possible D gene (6 bases). The CDR3 sequence is 14 residues long. Per germline, CDR1 SGHTA and CDR2 FQGNSA. With 4 bases removed from V and 12 bases from J, the gap between germline ends came to 19 bases. CDR3 sequence (DNA): TGTGCCAGCAGCTCTCAGGAGGGGAGGTCGGCGCAGTTCTTC. Its translation: CASSSQEGRSAQFF.

A single count supports this clonotype. The V and J genes are TRBV18 and TRBJ2-4, with D uncertain. Germline CDR1 is KGHSH and CDR2 is LQKENI. V was clipped by 2 bases and J by 1 base, with 12 bases between them. The length of the CDR3 is 16 residues. The CDR3 DNA reads as TGTGCCAGCTCACCAAGGAATCCGGGCGCCAAAAACATTCAGTACTTC. Translation: CASSPRNPGAKNIQYF.

The sample holds a few counts of this clonotype. The gene calls are TRBV7-9 and TRBJ1-1; D might be TRBD1 (6 bases). Trimming removed 5 bases from V and 4 bases from J, with 20 bases in between. The CDR3 extends over 16 amino acids. Germline CDR1 SEHNR, CDR2 FQNEAQ (reference sequence). The CDR3 here is CASSPGTTSVGTEAFF. The CDR3 nucleotides read TGTGCCAGCAGCCCCGGGACAACTTCGGTGGGCACTGAAGCTTTCTTT.

This clonotype was seen repeatedly, ten times or more. The rearrangement joins TRBV29-1 to TRBJ1-5, with unresolved D. This CDR3 is 12 amino acids long. The germline CDR1 and CDR2 sequences are SQVTM and ANQGSEA. Trimming left V 4 bases short and J 5 bases short, with 9 bases between. This chain's CDR3 is CSVADFHQPQHF. In DNA form, the CDR3 reads TGCAGCGTTGCGGACTTCCATCAGCCCCAGCATTTT.

The chain recombines TRBV18 with TRBJ1-2; the D is unclear. In germline, CDR1 is KGHSH, CDR2 LQKENI. This CDR3 comprises 14 residues. Deletions cut 1 base from V and 6 bases from J, with 12 bases between. In DNA, the CDR3 is TGTGCCAGCTCACCACTCGAAGGAGTTCATGGCTACACCTTC. Residues: CASSPLEGVHGYTF.

This clonotype was observed a few times. The chain links TRBV6-9 to TRBJ2-3, with D possibly matching TRBD2 (5 bases). The germline V gene encodes CDR1 MNHGY and CDR2 SVAAGI. The V gene lost 8 bases and the J gene lost 3 bases, with 6 bases spanning the gap. This CDR3 region has 11 residues. CDR3 amino acids: CASPGTDTQYF. CDR3 DNA: TGTGCCAGCCCGGGAACAGATACGCAGTATTTT.

The chain has TRBV5-1 and TRBJ2-7; D may be TRBD2 (6 bases). Trimming left V 0 bases short and J 5 bases short, with 12 bases between. This CDR3 region has 14 residues. Germline CDR1 is SGHRS and CDR2 is YFSETQ. For the CDR3, the DNA is TGCGCCAGCAGCTTGGTGGCTAGCGAGGACGAGCAGTACTTC. Protein: CASSLVASEDEQYF.

V and J are TRBV19 and TRBJ1-2, with a tentative D call TRBD1 (5 bases). The CDR3 runs to 16 residues. V lost 5 bases and J lost 4, with 20 bases in between. Germline CDR1 reads LNHDA; CDR2 reads SQIVND (reference sequence). The CDR3 nucleotides read TGTGCCAGTAGTTCTGGGCGGGGGACTCCCCTCTATGGCTACACCTTC. Amino acids: CASSSGRGTPLYGYTF.

Only a few counts were recorded for this clonotype. The chain employs TRBV2 and TRBJ2-3, with unresolved D. The CDR3 loop spans 17 amino acids. V was clipped by 2 bases and J by 0 bases, with 15 bases between them. Germline CDR1 SNHLY, CDR2 FYNNEI. CDR3 sequence reads: CASSEYQGLSSTDTQYF. The CDR3 coding sequence is TGTGCCAGCAGTGAATATCAAGGTCTTTCTAGCACAGATACGCAGTATTTT.

The V gene is TRBV29-1, the J gene TRBJ2-7; maybe TRBD1 (6 bases). The CDR3 has 13 amino acids. V shed 6 bases and J shed 0 bases, with 12 bases lying between them. Germline V gene data show CDR1 as SQVTM and CDR2 as ANQGSEA. The CDR3 nucleotides are TGCAGCGTGATGACAGGACGCTCCTACGAGCAGTACTTC. Its protein product is CSVMTGRSYEQYF.